This T cell receptor beta chain derives from a study of technical replicates of blood from a handful of donors. Between the trimmed V and J ends, which lost 5 bases and 3 bases, there was a span of 14 bases. Germline V lookup: CDR1 SEHNR, CDR2 FQNEAQ (reference sequence). The CDR3 sequence is 14 residues long. Assay: immunoSEQ multiplex PCR; the TCRdb copy retains only in-frame clones and omits some. The sample includes more than 70,000 clones, about nine tenths of them seen just once. The chain has TRBV7-9 and TRBJ2-7; possibly TRBD1 for D (6 bases). The specimen was T cells isolated from PBMCs. The TCR sequence derives from a human donor in good health. CDR3 amino acids: CASSRGNDNYEQYF. The CDR3 DNA is TGTGCCAGCAGCAGGGGGAACGACAACTACGAGCAGTACTTC.